A single sample is the source of the 24 T cell receptor beta chains below, sequenced in a study of blood T cell repertoires in COVID-19. Some clones are missing from TCRdb's copy, which holds only in-frame ones; the method was immunoSEQ multiplex PCR. This table has 250,000 to 350,000 clones, about 90% appearing once. Sequencing was carried out using peripheral blood. These receptors all stem from a woman aged 45-60 years who had recovered from COVID-19.

The rearrangement uses TRBV6-5 and TRBJ1-2; 7 bases are a match to TRBD1. The CDR3 is made up of 15 amino acids. V dropped 5 bases and J dropped 5; count of bases not matched to a gene: 11. CDR1 is MNHEY, CDR2 SVGAGI, per germline. The DNA of the CDR3 is TGTGCCAGCAGTCTTTTGACAGGGACTTTATATGGCTACACCTTC. Protein: CASSLLTGTLYGYTF.

This clone was seen a few times. The chain has TRBV7-2 and TRBJ1-4; D call uncertain. The germline CDR1 and CDR2 sequences are SGHTA and FQGNSA. This CDR3 has 11 amino acids. Trimming cost V 9 bases and J 4 bases, with 6 bases left between them. CDR3 region: CARSDNEKLFF. CDR3 sequence (DNA): TGTGCCAGGAGTGATAATGAAAAACTGTTTTTT.

The chain joins TRBV19 to TRBJ1-4, with 8 nucleotides matching TRBD1. Germline loops: CDR1 LNHDA, CDR2 SQIVND (reference sequence). The CDR3 has 13 amino acids. Trimming took 6 bases from V and 6 from J; bases not matched to a gene: 3. The CDR3 here is CASRDRGDEKLFF. For the CDR3, the DNA is TGTGCCAGTAGAGACAGGGGTGATGAAAAACTGTTTTTT.

The chain recombines TRBV5-1 with TRBJ2-3; perhaps TRBD1 as D (5 bases). V shed 4 bases and J shed 5 bases, with 11 bases lying between them. In germline, CDR1 is SGHRS, CDR2 YFSETQ. CDR3 size: 13 residues. The CDR3 here is CASSMRQKDTQYF. For the CDR3, the DNA is TGCGCCAGCAGCATGAGACAGAAAGATACGCAGTATTTT.

This clone has more than one count but fewer than ten. The rearrangement links TRBV6-1 to TRBJ1-4; tentative D call: TRBD1 (5 bases). The germline gives CDR1 MNHNS, CDR2 SASEGT. The CDR3 runs 14 residues. The V and J ends lost 7 bases and 4 bases respectively, with 13 bases between them. CDR3 DNA sequence: TGTGCCAGCAAAAGCCAGGGAAATAATGAAAAACTGTTTTTT. This sequence encodes CASKSQGNNEKLFF.

There are a few counts of this clone. This chain joins TRBV5-4 and TRBJ1-1, with 8 bases matching TRBD1. From germline, CDR1 is SGHNT and CDR2 YYREEE (reference sequence). With V trimmed by 4 bases and J by 8 bases, 4 bases remained unmatched. The CDR3 runs 12 residues. Here the CDR3 reads CASSVGQGEAFF. As DNA, the CDR3 is TGTGCCAGCAGCGTAGGACAGGGAGAAGCTTTCTTT.

This clone occurred a few times. This chain links TRBV9 with TRBJ1-2; 9 positions agree with TRBD1. Looked up from germline, CDR1 is SGDLS and CDR2 is YYNGEE. J was trimmed by 7 bases and V by 4 bases; bases with no gene match: 8. The CDR3 consists of 14 residues. This CDR3 is CASSPGTGYGGYTF. The DNA for the CDR3 is TGTGCCAGCAGCCCAGGGACAGGGTACGGTGGCTACACCTTC.

This rearrangement joins TRBV28 to TRBJ1-2; D unresolved. This CDR3 has 15 residues. V lost 1 base to trimming and J lost 8 bases, with 17 bases between them. Per germline, CDR1 MDHEN and CDR2 SYDVKM. CDR3 amino acids: CASSLYFRGAVGYTF. In DNA, the CDR3 is TGTGCCAGCAGTTTATATTTCCGGGGAGCGGTAGGCTACACCTTC.

This sequence joins TRBV9 and TRBJ2-3, with 12 bases matching TRBD2. With V trimmed by 4 bases and J by 2 bases, 5 bases remained unmatched. In germline, CDR1 is SGDLS, CDR2 YYNGEE. The CDR3 totals 16 residues. CDR3 in DNA: TGTGCCAGCAGCCCCCGGACTAGCGGGACCACAGATACGCAGTATTTT. Translating gives CASSPRTSGTTDTQYF. The variable domain in full, with the rest retrieved from reference TRBV9 and TRBJ2-3, is DSGVTQTPKHLITATGQRVTLRCSPRSGDLSVYWYQQSLDQGLQFLIQYYNGEERAKGNILERFSAQQFPDLHSELNLSSLELGDSALYFCASSPRTSGTTDTQYFGPGTRLTVL.

The rearrangement links TRBV19 to TRBJ1-3, with D hard to call. Trimming pared 3 bases from V and 1 base from J, leaving 4 bases between. Germline V gene sequence: CDR1 LNHDA, CDR2 SQIVND (reference sequence). CDR3 length: 13 amino acids. The CDR3 spells CASSILSGNTIYF. The CDR3 DNA reads as TGTGCCAGTAGTATCCTTTCTGGAAACACCATATATTTT.

This clone was counted once. The chain has TRBV6-2 or TRBV6-3 and TRBJ1-2; 8 positions agree with TRBD1. CDR3 size: 16 residues. With 6 bases clipped from V and 6 bases from J, the junction kept 15 bases outside the gene matches. The germline gives CDR1 MNHEY, CDR2 SVGEGT. The CDR3 nucleotides read TGTGCCAGCAGCGGACCCCGAGACAGGGGCCGGGATGGCTACACCTTC. This gives the protein CASSGPRDRGRDGYTF.

V usage is TRBV9 and J usage is TRBJ1-4; maybe TRBD1 (5 bases). Trimming removed 1 base at V and 8 bases at J, with 9 bases between. Per the germline V gene, CDR1 is SGDLS and CDR2 is YYNGEE. This CDR3 contains 13 residues. The CDR3 loop reads CASSVRAGEKLFF. The CDR3, as DNA: TGTGCCAGCAGCGTAAGGGCAGGGGAAAAACTGTTTTTT.

The chain uses TRBV11-2 and TRBJ1-2; D uncertain. With 5 bases removed from V and 5 bases from J, the gap between germline ends came to 18 bases. Germline loops: CDR1 SGHAT, CDR2 FQNNGV. The CDR3 consists of 15 residues. The DNA for the CDR3 is TGTGCCAGCAGCCCCACGGAGGTATCGGTGTATGGCTACACCTTC. Translated: CASSPTEVSVYGYTF.

This clone was seen just once. The chain recombines TRBV30 with TRBJ2-7; D might be TRBD2 (5 bases). Trimming shortened V by 6 bases and J by 3 bases, and 12 bases separated the two germline ends. The CDR3 is 12 residues long. CDR1 and CDR2 (germline): GTSNPN, SVGIG (reference sequence). The CDR3 sequence is CACSLTSYEQYF. Here the CDR3 DNA reads TGTGCCTGCTCCCTTACTAGCTACGAGCAGTACTTC. The full variable domain, in which reference TRBV30 and TRBJ2-7 provide the parts outside the CDR3, is SQTIHQWPATLVQPVGSPLSLECTVEGTSNPNLYWYRQAAGRGLQLLFYSVGIGQISSEVPQNLSASRPQDRQFILSSKKLLLSDSGFYLCACSLTSYEQYFGPGTRLTVT.

The chain is built from TRBV28 and TRBJ1-2; 11 bases are shared with TRBD1. The germline V gene has CDR1 MDHEN and CDR2 SYDVKM. The V segment lost 4 bases and the J segment 7 bases; nucleotides outside the gene matches: 5. This CDR3 is built from 14 residues. CDR3 protein: CASSWGQGVGGYTF. In DNA form, the CDR3 reads TGTGCCAGCAGTTGGGGACAGGGGGTCGGTGGCTACACCTTC.

The chain has TRBV6-5 and TRBJ1-2, with TRBD1 identical over 8 bases. The CDR3 is 15 amino acids. J gave up 6 bases and V 6 bases, and 12 bases lay outside the gene matches. CDR1 and CDR2 from the germline V gene are MNHEY and SVGAGI. The CDR3 is CASRRRTGRLDGYTF. As DNA, the CDR3 is TGTGCCAGCAGGCGTCGGACAGGGAGGTTGGATGGCTACACCTTC.

The chain couples TRBV20-1 to TRBJ1-2; 7 nucleotides match TRBD1. Germline V gives CDR1 DFQATT, CDR2 SNEGSKA (reference sequence). The CDR3 is 11 amino acids. The V and J ends lost 6 bases and 6 bases, in that order; junction bases with no gene match: 4. The CDR3 nucleotides read TGCAGTGCACAGGGGAGGCATGGCTACACCTTC. This codes for CSAQGRHGYTF.

The chain joins TRBV5-1 to TRBJ2-1; D may be TRBD2 (6 bases). Per the germline V gene, CDR1 is SGHRS and CDR2 is YFSETQ. The V gene lost 7 bases and the J gene lost 7 bases, with 12 bases spanning the gap. CDR3 length equals 12 residues. CDR3 sequence reads: CASSGTHNEQFF. CDR3 nucleotides: TGCGCCAGCTCCGGGACTCATAATGAGCAGTTCTTC.

V and J are TRBV16 and TRBJ1-2; 7 bases are shared with TRBD1. Germline loops: CDR1 KGHSY, CDR2 FQNENV. J was trimmed by 0 bases and V by 1 base; bases with no gene match: 8. This CDR3 is 17 amino acids long. The CDR3 bases are TGTGCCAGCAGCCAATATGCAGGGGGAAGAGCTAACTATGGCTACACCTTC. Its protein is CASSQYAGGRANYGYTF.

V gene TRBV5-4 combines with J gene TRBJ1-2; the match to TRBD1 covers 8 bases. Trimming removed 7 bases from V and 8 bases from J; junction bases left unmatched: 16. The CDR3 totals 15 residues. Per germline, CDR1 SGHNT and CDR2 YYREEE (reference sequence). CDR3: CASFTGQGAKEGYTF. DNA for the CDR3: TGTGCCAGCTTCACGGGCCAGGGGGCCAAGGAAGGCTACACCTTC.

The chain is built from TRBV6-2 or TRBV6-3 and TRBJ2-1; 14 bases line up with TRBD2. This CDR3 is 16 amino acids long. Per germline, CDR1 MNHEY and CDR2 SVGEGT. The V segment lost 4 bases and the J segment 4 bases; nucleotides outside the gene matches: 3. The CDR3 DNA follows: TGTGCCAGCAGTTCCCGACTAGCGGGGGGGTACAATGAGCAGTTCTTC. Translated, it gives CASSSRLAGGYNEQFF.

This sequence joins TRBV6-5 and TRBJ2-3, with D possibly TRBD2 on 6 matching bases. Germline CDR1 is MNHEY and CDR2 is SVGAGI. V gave up 0 bases and J gave up 6 bases, with 13 bases separating them. This CDR3 is 15 amino acids long. The CDR3 protein is CASSYSFTSPDTQYF. The CDR3 nucleotides are TGTGCCAGCAGTTACTCGTTTACTAGCCCCGATACGCAGTATTTT.

The V and J genes are TRBV7-2 and TRBJ2-7; no definite D call. Germline lookup yields CDR1 SGHTA and CDR2 FQGNSA. The V and J ends lost 3 bases and 0 bases respectively, with 3 bases between them. The CDR3 extends over 12 amino acids. The CDR3 loop is CASSFISYEQYF. CDR3 coding DNA: TGTGCCAGCAGCTTCATCTCCTACGAGCAGTACTTC. Full variable domain (outside the CDR3, taken from reference TRBV7-2 and TRBJ2-7): GAGVSQSPSNKVTEKGKDVELRCDPISGHTALYWYRQSLGQGLEFLIYFQGNSAPDKSGLPSDRFSAERTGGSVSTLTIQRTQQEDSAVYLCASSFISYEQYFGPGTRLTVT.

This chain uses TRBV5-4 with TRBJ2-7, with D perhaps matching TRBD1 (5 bases). Trimming shortened V by 4 bases and J by 2 bases, and 13 bases separated the two germline ends. The CDR3 is made up of 14 amino acids. Germline V gene lookup returns CDR1 SGHNT and CDR2 YYREEE (reference sequence). The CDR3 bases are TGTGCCAGCAGCAATATAAGGACAACCTACGAGCAGTACTTC. Amino acid sequence: CASSNIRTTYEQYF.